This TCR beta chain stems from a study of T-cell memory formation after mild COVID-19. V lost 4 bases to trimming and J lost 6 bases, with 17 bases between them. The CDR3 contains 15 residues. Germline CDR1 reads SGDLS; CDR2 reads YYNGEE. TCRdb independently ran MiXCR on the 5' RACE reads; one entry per CDR3 protein. The sample lists around 500,000 distinct CDR3 sequences; roughly 20% were seen once. This sequence joins TRBV9 and TRBJ1-5; a possible D gene is TRBD1 (6 bases). What was sequenced was PBMCs or a T cell subset sorted from them (not recorded which). The TCR was taken from an adult woman who had mild COVID-19 (a few samples of this study predate the infection). Cell type and time point are not known. CDR3 protein: CASSPSGGRSQPQHF. The CDR3 nucleotides are TGTGCCAGCAGCCCCTCTGGGGGCAGGAGTCAGCCCCAGCATTTT.